This T cell receptor beta chain comes out of a study of T cell clones after liver transplantation. Study-wide background: Subjects received no induction therapy and standard immunosuppression until randomization at 12-24 months post-transplant. Study observations and caveats: Graft donor-reactive T cells may have migrated into the graft rather than being deleted. Low donor cell numbers restricted donor-reactive repertoire measurement in a couple of subjects.

The CDR3 has 17 amino acids. With V trimmed by 0 bases and J by 1 base, 3 bases remained unmatched. Germline-derived CDR1 and CDR2 are MGHRA and YSYEKL. Remarks on this clone: Its cognate antigen is unknown.

Some clones are missing from TCRdb's copy, which holds only in-frame ones; the method was immunoSEQ multiplex PCR. Of around 100,000 clones detected, 75% to 90% appear once; the ten largest clones hold over 0.75%. This chain uses TRBV4-1 with TRBJ2-2; 9 bases agree with TRBD2. The sequenced sample was CD4+ T cells from blood, obtained before liver transplant. The source of this sequence is a human donor who received a liver transplant. CDR3 region: CASSQDSAGGNTGELFF. The CDR3 DNA reads TGCGCCAGCAGCCAAGATTCAGCGGGGGGGAACACCGGGGAGCTGTTTTTT.